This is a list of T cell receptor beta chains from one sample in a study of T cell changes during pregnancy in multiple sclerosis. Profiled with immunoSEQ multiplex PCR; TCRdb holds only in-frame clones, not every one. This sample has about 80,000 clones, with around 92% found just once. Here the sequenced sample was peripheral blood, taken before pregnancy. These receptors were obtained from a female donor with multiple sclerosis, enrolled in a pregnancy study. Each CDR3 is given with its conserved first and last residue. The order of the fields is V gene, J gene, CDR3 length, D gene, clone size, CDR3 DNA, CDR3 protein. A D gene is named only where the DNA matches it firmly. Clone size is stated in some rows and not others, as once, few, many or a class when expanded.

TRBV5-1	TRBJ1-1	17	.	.	TGCGCCAGCAGCTATGGTGGGAACAGGGCGGTGAACACTGAAGCTTTCTTT	CASSYGGNRAVNTEAFF
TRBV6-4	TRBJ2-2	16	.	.	TGTGCCAGCAGTGACTCCTTAACAACGAACACCGGGGAGCTGTTTTTT	CASSDSLTTNTGELFF
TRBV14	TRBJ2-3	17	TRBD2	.	TGTGCCAGCAGCCAAGATCGAGCGGGGGGCCTCCCCGATACGCAGTATTTT	CASSQDRAGGLPDTQYF
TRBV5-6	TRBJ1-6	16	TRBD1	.	TGTGCCAGCAGCTTGGCCCAACTCAGGGGGTCGAGTCCCCTCCACTTT	CASSLAQLRGSSPLHF
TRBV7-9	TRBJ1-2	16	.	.	TGTGCCAGCAGCTTAGATGGCCAGCGCGGGTCGGATGGCTACACCTTC	CASSLDGQRGSDGYTF
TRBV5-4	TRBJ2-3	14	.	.	TGTGCCAGCAGCTTGGGAGGCGTTATGAATACGCAGTATTTT	CASSLGGVMNTQYF
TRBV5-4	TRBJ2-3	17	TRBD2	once	TGTGCCAGCAGCTTGGACCTAGCGGGGGGGTTCAGAGATACGCAGTATTTT	CASSLDLAGGFRDTQYF
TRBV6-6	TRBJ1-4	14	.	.	TGTGCCAGCAGAACCGGGTCAGCTAATGAAAAACTGTTTTTT	CASRTGSANEKLFF
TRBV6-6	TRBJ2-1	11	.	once	TGTGCCAGCAGCGATCAGGTTGAGCAGTTCTTC	CASSDQVEQFF
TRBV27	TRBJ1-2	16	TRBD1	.	TGTGCCAGCAGTTTATTCGGGCAAGGACAGGGAGGGGGCTACACCTTC	CASSLFGQGQGGGYTF
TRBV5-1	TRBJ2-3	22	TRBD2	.	TGCGCCAGCAGCTTGGGGGTCGCGCGTGCTAGCGGGGGGCCCACTAGCACAGATACGCAGTATTTT	CASSLGVARASGGPTSTDTQYF
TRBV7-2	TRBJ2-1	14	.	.	TGTGCCAGCAGCTTAGCGCTGGGCTTACTTGAGCAGTTCTTC	CASSLALGLLEQFF
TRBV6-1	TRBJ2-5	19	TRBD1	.	TGTGCCAGCAGTGAAAGCAGTAGGTTTGGACAGGGGCATAGAGAGACCCAGTACTTC	CASSESSRFGQGHRETQYF
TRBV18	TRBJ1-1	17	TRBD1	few	TGTGCCAGCTCACAAGGGGACAGGGGGTATTTGAACACTGAAGCTTTCTTT	CASSQGDRGYLNTEAFF
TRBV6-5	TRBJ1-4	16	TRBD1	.	TGTGCCAGCAGTTACTCATTAGACAGGGAAGGGGAAAAACTGTTTTTT	CASSYSLDREGEKLFF
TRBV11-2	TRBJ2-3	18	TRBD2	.	TGTGCCAGCAGCTTAGCCCCAGGCCTAGCGGGGGGTACAGATACGCAGTATTTT	CASSLAPGLAGGTDTQYF
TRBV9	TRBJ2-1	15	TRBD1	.	TGTGCCAGCAGCGCCGACAGGGCCGCCTACAATGAGCAGTTCTTC	CASSADRAAYNEQFF
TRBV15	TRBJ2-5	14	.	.	TGTGCCACCAGCCGACTCAGGGTGGCCGAGACCCAGTACTTC	CATSRLRVAETQYF
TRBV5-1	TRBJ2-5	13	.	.	TGCGCCAGCAGCTCAGACAGTTGGAAGACCCAGTACTTC	CASSSDSWKTQYF
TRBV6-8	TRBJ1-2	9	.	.	TGTGCCAGCAGCCCGGGCTACACCTTC	CASSPGYTF
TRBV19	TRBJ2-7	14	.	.	TGTGCCAGTAGTATAGACGGAGAATCCTACGAGCAGTACTTC	CASSIDGESYEQYF
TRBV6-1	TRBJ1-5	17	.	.	TGTGCCAGCAGTCAAGAACCGGGACAACCTAGCAATCAGCCCCAGCATTTT	CASSQEPGQPSNQPQHF
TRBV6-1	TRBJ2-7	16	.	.	TGTGCCAGCAGTGTAGGAGGTGGCAGCAGATCTTCCGAGCAGTACTTC	CASSVGGGSRSSEQYF
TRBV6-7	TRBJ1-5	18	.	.	TGTGCCAGCAGTTACTCTCGGACAGAAGTTTTGGGCAATCAGCCCCAGCATTTT	CASSYSRTEVLGNQPQHF
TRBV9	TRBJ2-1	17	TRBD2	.	TGTGCCAGCAGCGTAGTCGGGACTAGCGGGGAATACAATGAGCAGTTCTTC	CASSVVGTSGEYNEQFF
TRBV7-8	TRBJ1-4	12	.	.	TGTGCCAGCCAGAGGTCTAATGAAAAACTGTTTTTT	CASQRSNEKLFF
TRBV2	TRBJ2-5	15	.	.	TGTGCCAGCAGTGAGCCAGGGATGGGGCAAGAGACCCAGTACTTC	CASSEPGMGQETQYF
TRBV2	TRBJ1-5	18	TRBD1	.	TGTGCCAGCATGCAACGGACAGGGCCATCTGCCGGCAATCAGCCCCAGCATTTT	CASMQRTGPSAGNQPQHF
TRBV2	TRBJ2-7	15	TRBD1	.	TGTGCCAGCAGACCAAGCGGGACAGGGGGCTACGAGCAGTACTTC	CASRPSGTGGYEQYF
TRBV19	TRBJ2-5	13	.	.	TGTGCCAGTAGTACCCCGGCAGGGGAGACCCAGTACTTC	CASSTPAGETQYF
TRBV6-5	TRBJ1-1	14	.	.	TGTGCCAGCAGTTACGGAGGGGTGAACACTGAAGCTTTCTTT	CASSYGGVNTEAFF
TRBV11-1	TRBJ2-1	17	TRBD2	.	TGTGCCAGCAGCCTCTTTGGTAGCGGGGGGGGAAGCTATGAGCAGTTCTTC	CASSLFGSGGGSYEQFF
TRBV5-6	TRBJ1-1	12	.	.	TGTGCCAGCAGCTTGTACAGAACTGAAGCTTTCTTT	CASSLYRTEAFF
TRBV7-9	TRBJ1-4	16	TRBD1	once	TGTGCCAGCAGGAGGACAGGGGGCGGAACTAATGAAAAACTGTTTTTT	CASRRTGGGTNEKLFF
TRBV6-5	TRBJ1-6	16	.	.	TGTGCCAGCAGTTATGGGGCGTGGACGACGAATTCACCCCTCCACTTT	CASSYGAWTTNSPLHF
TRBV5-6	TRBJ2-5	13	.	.	TGTGCCAGCAGCCCCCCGGCGGAAGAGACCCAGTACTTC	CASSPPAEETQYF
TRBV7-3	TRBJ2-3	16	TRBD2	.	TGTGCCAGCAGCTTACTTAGCGGGGAGACCACAGATACGCAGTATTTT	CASSLLSGETTDTQYF
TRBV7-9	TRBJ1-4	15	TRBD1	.	TGTGCCAGCAGCTTGGGACAGGGTGCTAATGAAAAACTGTTTTTT	CASSLGQGANEKLFF
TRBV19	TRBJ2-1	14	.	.	TGTGCCAGTAGTATGTCTATCTCCTACAATGAGCAGTTCTTC	CASSMSISYNEQFF
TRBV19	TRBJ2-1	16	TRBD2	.	TGTGCCAGTAGTGCCTACCGGGGGGGGACATACAATGAGCAGTTCTTC	CASSAYRGGTYNEQFF
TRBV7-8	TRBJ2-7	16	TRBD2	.	TGTGCCAGCAGCTTAGCGGGGAGGGAGGGCTCCTACGAGCAGTACTTC	CASSLAGREGSYEQYF
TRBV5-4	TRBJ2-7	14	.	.	TGTGCCAGCAGCCCGGGGAGGCCCCCCTACGAGCAGTACTTC	CASSPGRPPYEQYF
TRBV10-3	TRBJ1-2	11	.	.	TGTGCCATCGGAGACAGTCGCGGCTACACCTTC	CAIGDSRGYTF
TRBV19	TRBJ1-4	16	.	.	TGTGCCAGTAGAAGGCGTGGGGCAGGGCGCAATGAAAAACTGTTTTTT	CASRRRGAGRNEKLFF
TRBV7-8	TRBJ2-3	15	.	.	TGTGCCAGCAGGCTCCGGGACTTTAGCACAGATACGCAGTATTTT	CASRLRDFSTDTQYF
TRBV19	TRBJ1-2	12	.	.	TGTGCCAGTAGTATCTCTAACTATGGCTACACCTTC	CASSISNYGYTF
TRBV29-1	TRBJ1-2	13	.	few	TGCAGCGTTGAAGATTCCCTAGCCTATGGCTACACCTTC	CSVEDSLAYGYTF
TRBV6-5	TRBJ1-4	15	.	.	TGTGCCAGCAGTTACTCGAGGGCCCGGAGTGAAAAACTGTTTTTT	CASSYSRARSEKLFF
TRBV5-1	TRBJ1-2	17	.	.	TGCGCCAGCAGCTTGGGCGGGACGCGCCCGGGGGGCATTGGCTACACCTTC	CASSLGGTRPGGIGYTF
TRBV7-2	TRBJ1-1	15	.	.	TGTGCCAGCAGCGTGAAAGGACAGCCCCTCACTGAAGCTTTCTTT	CASSVKGQPLTEAFF
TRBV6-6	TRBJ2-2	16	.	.	TGTGCCAGCAGTTACGTTGCACTGTCGAACACCGGGGAGCTGTTTTTT	CASSYVALSNTGELFF
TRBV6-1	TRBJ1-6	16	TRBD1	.	TGTGCCAGCAGTGCGGGACAGTTGTACTATAATTCACCCCTCCACTTT	CASSAGQLYYNSPLHF
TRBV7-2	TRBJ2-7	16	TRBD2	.	TGTGCCAGCAGCCGTAGCGGGGGGACAGGAACCTACGAGCAGTACTTC	CASSRSGGTGTYEQYF